This TCR beta chain was recovered during a study of blood T cell repertoires in COVID-19 (dated by TCRdb to between 2020 and 2021). Turning to the overall study: Collaborator samples came from the United States, Italy and Spain and covered acute and convalescent phases of COVID-19. Deeply sampled blood TCRbeta repertoires from subjects exposed to, actively infected with, or recovered from COVID-19 were included in the dataset. The prospective study material was composed of cDNA or gDNA derived from T cells, B-cell-depleted T cells, or PBMCs. Samples were obtained from the ongoing ImmuneRACE study (first 160 participants) and from over a thousand subjects provided by 6 global collaborators. Nearly every sample came with metadata listing a de-identified subject ID, COVID-19 status, age in years and sex. Where available, HLA class I and class II types were obtained from metadata supplied by the sample provider rather than from assay-based typing. The repertoires were released in a freely available public database meant as a resource for research on the immune response to SARS-CoV-2.

The germline V gene yields SGHTS for CDR1 and YDEGEE for CDR2. The CDR3 holds 16 amino acids from the cysteine to the phenylalanine. The DNA shown is the 48-base CDR3, in frame from base 1. V lost 2 bases and J lost 5 bases, and the count of bases not matched to a germline gene is 12. On the study overall, not on this receptor specifically: The amount of clinical and demographic metadata varied by source and participant and was provided uncurated.

One collaborating source in Seattle enrolled patients during active infection and followed them longitudinally through the course of disease. Each collaborating institution followed its own protocols to collect whole blood in K2EDTA tubes. For TCRbeta analysis, collaborators shipped samples as frozen whole blood, isolated PBMCs, or DNA extracted from either of those sample types. The immunoSEQ Assay, a bias-controlled multiplex PCR, was used to amplify TCRbeta CDR3 regions from genomic DNA. The original pipeline was this. Nucleated cell counts per sample were estimated from amplification of reference gene primers within the assay. To quantify the absolute abundance of each unique TCRbeta CDR3 rearrangement, sequence reads were collapsed and filtered. For each sample, productive Simpson clonality was calculated by taking the square root of Simpson's diversity index across productive rearrangements. TCRdb took over this immuneACCESS table, retaining in-frame rearrangements with V and J assigned. Such tables are incomplete; in checked studies, under half of the missing clones stem from an unresolved V gene, and the remainder is unexplained. D and trimming were read from the DNA, whereas the V and J calls and clone size are those reported in that table. For this sample there are 210,000 or so clones; 65% to 90% appear just once. The ten largest clones represent approximately 5.1% of the sample.

As for this clone: No cognate antigen has been identified for it. Base qualities are not recorded, but no much larger clone differs from it by a single base.

Source material: peripheral blood. This sequence originates from a man aged 45-65 years with COVID-19, enrolled during active disease. The chain is assembled from TRBV5-8 and TRBJ1-2; 7 central bases correspond to TRBD1. The CDR3 sequence is CASSFQPGQQKYGYTF. The DNA reads TGTGCCAGCAGCTTTCAGCCGGGACAGCAAAAATATGGCTACACCTTC.